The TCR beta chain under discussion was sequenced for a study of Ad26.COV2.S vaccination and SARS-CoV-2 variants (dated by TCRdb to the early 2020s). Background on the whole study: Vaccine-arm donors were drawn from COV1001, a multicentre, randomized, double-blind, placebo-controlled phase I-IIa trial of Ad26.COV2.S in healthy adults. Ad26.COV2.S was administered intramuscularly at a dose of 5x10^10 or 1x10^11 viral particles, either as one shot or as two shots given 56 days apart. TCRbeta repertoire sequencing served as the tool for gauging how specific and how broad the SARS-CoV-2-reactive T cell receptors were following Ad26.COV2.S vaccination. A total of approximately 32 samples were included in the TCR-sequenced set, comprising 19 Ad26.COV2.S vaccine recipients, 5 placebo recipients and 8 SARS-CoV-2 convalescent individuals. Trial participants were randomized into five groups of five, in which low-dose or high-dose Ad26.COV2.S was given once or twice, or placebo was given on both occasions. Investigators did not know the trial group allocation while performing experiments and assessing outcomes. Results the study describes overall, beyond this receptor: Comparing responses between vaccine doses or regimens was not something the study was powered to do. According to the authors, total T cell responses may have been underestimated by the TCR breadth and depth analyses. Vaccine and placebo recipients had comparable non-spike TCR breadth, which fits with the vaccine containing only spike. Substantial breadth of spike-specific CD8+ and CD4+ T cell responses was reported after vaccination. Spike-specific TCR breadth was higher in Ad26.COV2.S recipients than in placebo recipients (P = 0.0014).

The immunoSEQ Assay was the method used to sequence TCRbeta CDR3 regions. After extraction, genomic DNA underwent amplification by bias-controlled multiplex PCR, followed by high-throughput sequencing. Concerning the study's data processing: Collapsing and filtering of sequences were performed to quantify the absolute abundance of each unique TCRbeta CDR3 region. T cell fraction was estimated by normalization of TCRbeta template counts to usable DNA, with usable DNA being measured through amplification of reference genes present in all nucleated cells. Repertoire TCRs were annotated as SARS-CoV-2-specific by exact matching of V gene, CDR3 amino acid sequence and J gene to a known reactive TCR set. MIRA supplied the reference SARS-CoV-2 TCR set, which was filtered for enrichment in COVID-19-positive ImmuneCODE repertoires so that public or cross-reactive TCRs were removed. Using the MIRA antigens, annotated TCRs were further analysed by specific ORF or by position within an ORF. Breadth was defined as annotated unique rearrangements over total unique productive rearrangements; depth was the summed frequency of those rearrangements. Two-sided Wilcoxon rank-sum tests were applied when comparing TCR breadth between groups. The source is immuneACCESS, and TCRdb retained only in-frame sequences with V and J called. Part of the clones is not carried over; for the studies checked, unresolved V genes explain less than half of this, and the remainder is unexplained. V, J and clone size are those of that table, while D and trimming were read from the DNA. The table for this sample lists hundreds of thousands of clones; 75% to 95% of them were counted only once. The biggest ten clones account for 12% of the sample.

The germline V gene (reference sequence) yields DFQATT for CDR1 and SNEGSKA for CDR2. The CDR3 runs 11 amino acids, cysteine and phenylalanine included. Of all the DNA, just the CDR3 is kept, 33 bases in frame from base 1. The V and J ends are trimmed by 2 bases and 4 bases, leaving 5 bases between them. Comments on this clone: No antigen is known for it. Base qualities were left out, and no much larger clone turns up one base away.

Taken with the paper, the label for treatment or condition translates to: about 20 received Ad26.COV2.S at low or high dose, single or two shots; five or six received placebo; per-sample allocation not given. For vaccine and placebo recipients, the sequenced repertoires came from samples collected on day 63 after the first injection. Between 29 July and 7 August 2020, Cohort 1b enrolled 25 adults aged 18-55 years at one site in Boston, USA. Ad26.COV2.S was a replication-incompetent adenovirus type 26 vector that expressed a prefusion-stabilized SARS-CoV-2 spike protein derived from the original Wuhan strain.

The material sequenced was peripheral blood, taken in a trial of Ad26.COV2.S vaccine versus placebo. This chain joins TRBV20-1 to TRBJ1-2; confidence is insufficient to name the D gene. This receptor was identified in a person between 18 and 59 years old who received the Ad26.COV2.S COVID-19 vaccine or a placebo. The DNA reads TGCAGTGCTAGATCTTCCTATGGCTACACCTTC. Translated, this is CSARSSYGYTF.